This TCR beta chain was observed in a study of T cells in Graves' hyperthyroidism and ophthalmopathy. Study at large: Once the initial diagnosis was made, peripheral blood was obtained before any treatment.

A remark on this clonotype: The antigen remains undetermined.

The TCR beta CDR3 regions underwent amplification using RNA transcripts as the source. Researchers ran a first-round RT-PCR on the TCR CDR3 using the HTBI primer set. TCRdb ran MiXCR on the multiplex PCR reads and lists one entry per CDR3 protein. The table shows hundreds of thousands of distinct CDR3 sequences, with around 20% occurring only once. This CDR3 has 14 residues. Germline CDR1 is DFQATT and CDR2 is SNEGSKA (reference sequence). With 5 bases clipped from V and 5 bases from J, the junction kept 11 bases outside the gene matches. The study defined stable Graves' hyperthyroidism as no ophthalmopathy progression within 18 months. Pregnant or lactating patients were excluded, as were those with uncontrolled infection or other autoimmune disease. Study findings and constraints: Blood also contained most expanded thyroid clonotypes above 0.001.

This sequence originates from a man aged 40-50 years with Graves' hyperthyroidism. Specimen: blood. The J gene is TRBJ2-5, the V gene TRBV20-1, with 7 bases that match TRBD2. As DNA, the CDR3 is TGCAGTGCTCCACGAGCGGGGATGGAGGAGACCCAGTACTTC. Translation: CSAPRAGMEETQYF.